Listed below are T cell receptor beta chains from one sample, sequenced in a study of regulatory T cells in long-lasting Graves disease. TCRdb itself ran the multiplex PCR reads through MiXCR, one entry per CDR3 protein. The top ten hold about two fifths of the sample, which has 500,000 to 800,000 distinct CDR3 sequences, 30% seen once. The source was peripheral blood mononuclear cells (PBMCs), collected when the disease was refractory, from a patient treated with antithyroid drugs. These receptors originate from a female donor with Graves disease. The CDR3 runs from the conserved cysteine through the conserved F or W. A D gene is named only where the DNA matches it firmly. Only part of the rows carry a size: once, few, many, or a class if the clone is expanded.

d_call j_call clone_size v_call cdr3_aa cdr3_nt
NA TRBJ1-1 NA TRBV6-1 CASSEAVSWGTEAFF TGTGCCAGCAGTGAAGCGGTCTCCTGGGGCACTGAAGCTTTCTTT
TRBD2 TRBJ2-1 NA TRBV6-1 CASSDYLAGGLSEQFF TGTGCCAGCAGTGACTACCTAGCGGGAGGTCTCTCCGAGCAGTTCTTC
TRBD2 TRBJ2-5 few TRBV7-2 CASSHARGGSPRQETQYF TGTGCCAGCAGCCACGCCCGGGGGGGAAGTCCCCGCCAAGAGACCCAGTACTTC
TRBD2 TRBJ2-7 NA TRBV19 CASRGSGNAYEQYF TGTGCCAGTAGGGGAAGCGGGAACGCCTACGAGCAGTACTTC
NA TRBJ1-1 few TRBV19 CASTPNLRTEAFF TGTGCCAGTACCCCAAATTTGAGGACTGAAGCTTTCTTT
NA TRBJ1-4 few TRBV29-1 CSVGLAGARLEKLFF TGCAGCGTTGGGCTTGCCGGGGCCCGACTCGAAAAACTGTTTTTT
NA TRBJ1-5 few TRBV12-3/TRBV12-4 CASSSLMAGGTRPQHF TGTGCCAGCAGTTCCCTTATGGCAGGCGGGACGAGGCCCCAGCATTTT
NA TRBJ1-2 few TRBV12-3/TRBV12-4 CASSPNGANYGYTF TGTGCCAGCAGTCCTAACGGGGCGAACTATGGCTACACCTTC
NA TRBJ2-7 NA TRBV20-1 CSASQDQPGSYEQYF TGCAGTGCTAGTCAGGACCAACCGGGATCCTACGAGCAGTACTTC
TRBD1 TRBJ1-2 NA TRBV3-1 CASSQGQWGYGYTF TGTGCCAGCAGCCAGGGACAGTGGGGCTATGGCTACACCTTC
TRBD1 TRBJ1-1 many TRBV5-1 CASSSQTGLNTEAFF TGCGCCAGCAGCTCGCAGACAGGGCTAAACACTGAAGCTTTCTTT
NA TRBJ1-3 few TRBV30 CAWIWGNTIYF TGTGCCTGGATATGGGGAAACACCATATATTTT
NA TRBJ1-4 few TRBV20-1 CSARDGDKREKLFF TGCAGTGCTAGAGACGGGGATAAGAGAGAAAAACTGTTTTTT
NA TRBJ1-1 many TRBV12-3/TRBV12-4 CASSHGNPGFF TGTGCCAGCAGTCACGGGAACCCGGGTTTCTTT
NA TRBJ1-5 few TRBV3-1 CASSPGGNTGRPQHF TGTGCCAGCAGCCCGGGAGGTAACACAGGGCGGCCCCAGCATTTT
NA TRBJ2-6 NA TRBV7-6 CASSPVTVSGANVLTF TGTGCCAGCAGTCCCGTCACCGTCTCTGGGGCCAACGTCCTGACTTTC
TRBD1 TRBJ1-2 few TRBV9 CASSVGTVYGYTF TGTGCCAGCAGCGTCGGGACAGTCTATGGCTACACCTTC
NA TRBJ1-2 few TRBV9 CASSVEGHGYTF TGTGCCAGCAGCGTCGAGGGCCATGGCTACACCTTC
NA TRBJ1-5 NA TRBV28 CASIHAPGAQRNQPQHF TGTGCCAGCATCCATGCCCCAGGGGCCCAAAGAAATCAGCCCCAGCATTTT